These 8 T cell receptor beta chains came from one sample sequenced in a study of technical replicates of blood from a few donors (TCRdb year 2017). Libraries were constructed by the immunoSEQ multiplex PCR assay. TCRdb's version of the immuneACCESS table is confined to in-frame rearrangements and falls short of the full clone set. An unresolved V gene accounts for under half of the shortfall where checked; the remainder is of unknown origin. The sample table lists 15,000 or so clones, about 83% of them with a count of one. The ten largest account for around 12% of the sample. Sequenced sample: PBMCs. The receptors were sampled from a human donor in good health.

The chain employs TRBV28 and TRBJ2-1, with TRBD1 identical over 8 bases. The V gene end was trimmed by 2 bases and the J gene end by 5 bases; junction bases not matched to a gene: 5. Germline assignment: CDR1 MDHEN and CDR2 SYDVKM. CDR3 size: 15 residues. CDR3 bases: TGTGCCAGCAGTTTAGATCAGGGGGCTAACAATGAGCAGTTCTTC. It specifies CASSLDQGANNEQFF.

J is TRBJ2-7 and V is TRBV30; perhaps TRBD1 as D (6 bases). Trimming removed 2 bases from V and 5 bases from J, with 10 bases in between. The CDR3 runs 12 residues. Germline CDR1 is GTSNPN and CDR2 is SVGIG (reference sequence). CDR3 residues: CAWSKDRDEQYF. The CDR3 nucleotides are TGTGCCTGGAGTAAGGACAGAGACGAGCAGTACTTC.

This clone has more than one count but fewer than ten. V usage is TRBV10-3 and J usage is TRBJ2-7, with D possibly TRBD2 on 6 matching bases. The CDR3 covers 12 residues. Germline CDR1 ENHRY, CDR2 SYGVKD. Between the trimmed V and J ends, which lost 6 bases and 1 base, there was a span of 7 bases. CDR3 amino acids: CAISRESYEQYF. DNA for the CDR3: TGTGCCATCAGCCGGGAGTCCTACGAGCAGTACTTC.

The gene calls are TRBV4-1 and TRBJ2-2; TRBD2 aligns across 10 bases. This CDR3 spans 19 amino acids. Trimming removed 0 bases from V and 6 bases from J; junction bases left unmatched: 13. Germline assignment: CDR1 MGHRA and CDR2 YSYEKL. The DNA for the CDR3 is TGCGCCAGCAGCCAAGATGAAGTTGGAAAGCTAGCGGGAGCCGGGGAGCTGTTTTTT. Translated, it gives CASSQDEVGKLAGAGELFF.

The rearrangement joins TRBV28 to TRBJ1-5; 7 bases map to TRBD1. CDR1 is MDHEN and CDR2 is SYDVKM in the germline V gene. V trimming: 6 bases; J trimming: 4 bases; junction bases outside the gene matches: 9. This CDR3 has 15 amino acids. CDR3 in amino acids: CASRALDRLNQPQHF. CDR3 DNA sequence: TGTGCCAGCAGGGCCCTGGACAGGCTAAATCAGCCCCAGCATTTT. Based on the CDR3 plus reference TRBV28 and TRBJ1-5, the full variable domain is DVKVTQSSRYLVKRTGEKVFLECVQDMDHENMFWYRQDPGLGLRLIYFSYDVKMKEKGDIPEGYSVSREKKERFSLILESASTNQTSMYLCASRALDRLNQPQHFGDGTRLSIL.

The V gene is TRBV7-9, the J gene TRBJ1-2; perhaps TRBD1 as D (5 bases). The V end was cut by 2 bases, the J end by 3 bases, with 7 bases between. This CDR3 contains 13 residues. Per the germline V gene, CDR1 is SEHNR and CDR2 is FQNEAQ (reference sequence). The CDR3 coding sequence is TGTGCCAGCAGCTTACGGGGGGACTATGGCTACACCTTC. It is translated as CASSLRGDYGYTF.

The chain carries TRBV9 and TRBJ2-3; 10 positions match TRBD2. Trimming removed 4 bases from V and 1 base from J; junction bases left unmatched: 6. CDR3 length: 16 amino acids. Germline-derived CDR1 and CDR2 are SGDLS and YYNGEE. CDR3 sequence: CASSRGLAGGTDTQYF. CDR3 in DNA: TGTGCCAGCAGCCGCGGCCTAGCGGGGGGCACAGATACGCAGTATTTT.

In its sample, this clone was seen once. J is TRBJ2-7 and V is TRBV6-1; weak D call: TRBD2 (6 bases). CDR3 size: 13 residues. With 7 bases removed from V and 3 bases from J, the gap between germline ends came to 13 bases. Germline CDR1 is MNHNS and CDR2 is SASEGT. CDR3 in amino acids: CASTLAINYEQYF. CDR3 coding DNA: TGTGCCAGCACGCTAGCGATTAACTACGAGCAGTACTTC.